This TCR beta chain was captured in a study of blood T cell repertoires in COVID-19 (TCRdb year 2020). About the investigation overall: Samples covering the acute and convalescent phases of COVID-19 were provided by collaborators in the United States, Italy and Spain. Samples were obtained from the ongoing ImmuneRACE study (first 160 participants) and from 1,254 subjects provided by 6 global collaborators. Subjects who had been exposed to COVID-19, were actively infected with it, or had recovered from it provided the deeply sampled blood TCRbeta repertoires that made up the dataset. A de-identified subject ID, COVID-19 status, age in years and sex were almost always included in the sample metadata. HLA class I and class II types, where available, came from metadata supplied by the sample provider rather than from assay-based typing. The repertoires were released in a freely available public database intended as a resource for research on the immune response to SARS-CoV-2. The prospective study material was composed of cDNA or gDNA derived from T cells, B-cell-depleted T cells, or PBMCs.

A word on this clone: Its target antigen remains unknown. One base away there is no much larger clone; base qualities are not given.

Overall study results and their limits: The amount of clinical and demographic metadata varied by source and participant and was provided uncurated.

TCRbeta CDR3 regions were amplified from genomic DNA using the immunoSEQ Assay, a bias-controlled multiplex PCR. Per the source publication's procedure: The number of nucleated cells in each sample was estimated from the amplification of reference gene primers within the assay. Sequence reads were collapsed and filtered to measure the absolute abundance of every unique TCRbeta CDR3 rearrangement. Productive Simpson clonality was computed per sample as the square root of Simpson's diversity index over productive rearrangements. Held by TCRdb, this immuneACCESS table contains in-frame sequences only and omits some clones. Under half of the omission traces to an unresolved V gene where checked; the cause of the rest is unknown. D and trimming come from the DNA, and the V and J calls and clone size come from that table. For this sample the table gives approximately 150,000 clones, of which roughly 83% were detected only once. The ten top clones hold approximately 18% of the sample.

The CDR3 covers 15 residues, taking in both the cysteine and the phenylalanine. The CDR3 DNA has 45 bases and is translated from base 1. CDR1 and CDR2, per the germline V gene, are SGHAT and FQNNGV. V is cut by 3 bases and J by 4 bases, and the space between the germline ends is 15 bases. Each collaborating institution followed its own protocols to collect whole blood in K2EDTA tubes. For TCRbeta analysis, collaborators shipped samples in one of three forms: frozen whole blood, isolated PBMCs, or DNA extracted from either of those sample types. The V gene is TRBV11-2 and the J gene is TRBJ2-5, with a tentative D gene TRBD2 over 5 matching bases. Sequencing was carried out using peripheral blood. This receptor was taken from a woman aged 80 or over with acute or convalescent COVID-19. This receptor has the CDR3 CASSLSGLGGETQYF. The DNA sequence is as follows: TGTGCCAGCAGCTTGAGTGGACTTGGAGGAGAGACCCAGTACTTC.